The 5 T cell receptor beta chains below were found in one sample sequenced in a study of cytomegalovirus exposure and HLA in healthy donors. This PCR relied on a set of 60 Vbeta primers and 13 Jbeta primers. Sequenced by immunoSEQ multiplex PCR; TCRdb stores in-frame clones only, minus some. The repertoire has about 170,000 clones, around 80% of them found once; the top ten carry less than 1.6%. The sequenced material came from PBMCs. These receptors originate from a girl aged 10 to 17 in good health and CMV-seropositive.

This rearrangement joins TRBV9 to TRBJ2-3; D perhaps matches TRBD2 (6 bases). The germline gives CDR1 SGDLS, CDR2 YYNGEE. The CDR3 is 15 residues long. V lost 4 bases and J lost 4, with 16 bases in between. The CDR3 here is CASSTFPGGPDTQYF. The CDR3 DNA sequence: TGTGCCAGCAGCACATTTCCCGGGGGTCCAGATACGCAGTATTTT.

This clone has just a few counts. The chain is built from TRBV4-1 and TRBJ1-3, with 8 bases aligning to TRBD1. Trimming took 2 bases from V and 5 from J; bases not matched to a gene: 11. The CDR3 extends over 17 amino acids. Germline V gene lookup returns CDR1 MGHRA and CDR2 YSYEKL. The CDR3 is CASSQFRQGSERNTIYF. The CDR3 region has the DNA TGCGCCAGCAGCCAATTTCGACAGGGGAGCGAGCGAAACACCATATATTTT.

This chain uses TRBV9 with TRBJ2-2; D gene ambiguous. The V gene lost 0 bases and the J gene lost 4 bases, with 7 bases spanning the gap. CDR1 is SGDLS, CDR2 YYNGEE, per germline. The CDR3 is made up of 14 amino acids. This CDR3 reads CASSVARITGELFF. The CDR3 DNA sequence: TGTGCCAGCAGCGTAGCTAGGATCACCGGGGAGCTGTTTTTT.

This sequence joins TRBV11-1 and TRBJ2-2; TRBD1 is a possible D gene (5 bases). Looked up from germline, CDR1 is SGHAT and CDR2 is FQDESV (reference sequence). CDR3 length: 17 residues. Trimming took 0 bases from V and 7 from J, leaving 18 bases between them. The CDR3 region is CASSLALWAGMNGELFF. The CDR3 DNA reads as TGTGCCAGCAGCTTAGCGCTATGGGCAGGGATGAACGGGGAGCTGTTTTTT.

This chain links TRBV15 with TRBJ2-6; TRBD1 aligns across 8 bases. Germline V gives CDR1 LNHNV, CDR2 YYDKDF (reference sequence). V lost 2 bases, J lost 0 bases, and 12 bases stayed unmatched. CDR3 length: 20 amino acids. The CDR3 loop reads CATSRTNTGGIRSGANVLTF. Here the CDR3 DNA reads TGTGCCACCAGCAGAACTAATACAGGGGGGATTCGCTCTGGGGCCAACGTCCTGACTTTC.